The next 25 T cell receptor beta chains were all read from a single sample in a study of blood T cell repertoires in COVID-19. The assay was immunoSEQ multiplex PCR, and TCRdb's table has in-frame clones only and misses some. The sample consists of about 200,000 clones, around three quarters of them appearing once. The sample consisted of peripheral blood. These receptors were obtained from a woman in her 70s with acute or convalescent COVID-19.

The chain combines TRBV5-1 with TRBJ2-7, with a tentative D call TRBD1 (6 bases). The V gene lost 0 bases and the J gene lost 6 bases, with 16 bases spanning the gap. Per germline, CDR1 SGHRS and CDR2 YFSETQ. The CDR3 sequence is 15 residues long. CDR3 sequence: CASSLEITGSLEQYF. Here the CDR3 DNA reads TGCGCCAGCAGCTTGGAAATTACAGGGTCACTCGAGCAGTACTTC.

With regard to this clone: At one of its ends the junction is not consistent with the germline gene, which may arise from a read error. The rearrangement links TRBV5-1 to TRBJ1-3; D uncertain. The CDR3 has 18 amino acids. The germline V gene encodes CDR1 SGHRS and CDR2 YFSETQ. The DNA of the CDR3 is TGCGCCAGCAGCTACCTAGCCGGGATTCAAACCTCTGAAAACACCATATATTTT. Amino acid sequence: CASSYLAGIQTSENTIYF.

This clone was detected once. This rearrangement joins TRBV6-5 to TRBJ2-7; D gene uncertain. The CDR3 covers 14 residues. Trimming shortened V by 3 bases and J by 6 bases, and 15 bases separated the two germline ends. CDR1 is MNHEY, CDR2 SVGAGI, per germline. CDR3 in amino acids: CASSYAATRLEQYF. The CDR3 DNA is TGTGCCAGCAGTTATGCTGCGACCCGACTCGAGCAGTACTTC.

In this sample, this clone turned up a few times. CDR3 sequence: CASSESLVRSYEQYF. The CDR3, as DNA: TGTGCCAGCAGTGAAAGTCTAGTCCGGTCCTACGAGCAGTACTTC. The V and J genes are TRBV2 and TRBJ2-7; D uncertain. From germline, CDR1 is SNHLY and CDR2 FYNNEI. Trimming shortened V by 2 bases and J by 1 base, and 12 bases separated the two germline ends. The CDR3 contains 15 residues. Together with reference TRBV2 and TRBJ2-7, the CDR3 gives the full variable domain: EPEVTQTPSHQVTQMGQEVILRCVPISNHLYFYWYRQILGQKVEFLVSFYNNEISEKSEIFDDQFSVERPDGSNFTLKIRSTKLEDSAMYFCASSESLVRSYEQYFGPGTRLTVT.

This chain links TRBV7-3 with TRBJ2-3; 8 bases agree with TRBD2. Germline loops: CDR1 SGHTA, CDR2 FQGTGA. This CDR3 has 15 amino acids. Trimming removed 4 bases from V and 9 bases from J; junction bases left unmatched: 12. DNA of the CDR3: TGTGCCAGCAGCTCCGCCGGGACTAGTGGATCAACGCAGTATTTT. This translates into CASSSAGTSGSTQYF. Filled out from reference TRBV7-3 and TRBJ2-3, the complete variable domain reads GAGVSQTPSNKVTEKGKYVELRCDPISGHTALYWYRQSLGQGPEFLIYFQGTGAADDSGLPNDRFFAVRPEGSVSTLKIQRTERGDSAVYLCASSSAGTSGSTQYFGPGTRLTVL.

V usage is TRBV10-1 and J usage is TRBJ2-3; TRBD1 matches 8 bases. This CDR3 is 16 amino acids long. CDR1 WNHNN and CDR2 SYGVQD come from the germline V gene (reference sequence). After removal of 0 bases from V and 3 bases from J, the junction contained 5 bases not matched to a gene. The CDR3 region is CASSESQGARTDTQYF. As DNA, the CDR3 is TGCGCCAGCAGTGAGTCCCAGGGGGCGCGTACAGATACGCAGTATTTT.

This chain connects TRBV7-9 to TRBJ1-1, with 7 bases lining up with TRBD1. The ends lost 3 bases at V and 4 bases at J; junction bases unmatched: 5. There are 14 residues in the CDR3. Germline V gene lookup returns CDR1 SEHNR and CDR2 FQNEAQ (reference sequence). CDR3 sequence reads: CASSFSGTVTEAFF. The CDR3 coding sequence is TGTGCCAGCAGCTTTTCCGGGACAGTCACTGAAGCTTTCTTT.

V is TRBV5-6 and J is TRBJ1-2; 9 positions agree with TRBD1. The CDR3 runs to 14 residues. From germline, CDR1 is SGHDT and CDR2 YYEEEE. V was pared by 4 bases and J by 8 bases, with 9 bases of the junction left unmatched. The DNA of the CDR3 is TGTGCCAGCAGCGGCCGGGACAGGGTCTACGGCTACACCTTC. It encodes CASSGRDRVYGYTF.

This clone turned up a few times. For the CDR3, the DNA is TGTGCCAGCAGGTCTATAGCGGGCCAACCCTACGAGCAGTACTTC. The encoded protein is CASRSIAGQPYEQYF. The chain couples TRBV11-2 to TRBJ2-7, with 7 bases fitting TRBD2. The CDR3 totals 15 residues. CDR1 is SGHAT and CDR2 is FQNNGV in the germline V gene. With V trimmed by 6 bases and J by 2 bases, 10 bases remained unmatched. Supplemented by reference TRBV11-2 and TRBJ2-7, the full variable domain reads EAGVAQSPRYKIIEKRQSVAFWCNPISGHATLYWYQQILGQGPKLLIQFQNNGVVDDSQLPKDRFSAERLKGVDSTLKIQPAKLEDSAVYLCASRSIAGQPYEQYFGPGTRLTVT.

CDR3 nucleotides: TGCGCCAGCAGCCCGGCGTCCGGGACAGACAACACTGAAGCTTTCTTT. It specifies CASSPASGTDNTEAFF. V gene TRBV5-1 combines with J gene TRBJ1-1; 7 bases align to TRBD1. The length of the CDR3 is 16 residues. CDR1 SGHRS and CDR2 YFSETQ come from the germline V gene. Losses at the gene ends were 4 bases for V and 2 bases for J; bases not matched to a gene: 11.

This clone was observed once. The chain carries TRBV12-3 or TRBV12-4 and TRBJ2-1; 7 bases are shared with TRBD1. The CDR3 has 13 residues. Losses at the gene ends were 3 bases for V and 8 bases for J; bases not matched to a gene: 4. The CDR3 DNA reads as TGTGCCAGCAGTTTCGACAGGGTGGATGAGCAGTTCTTC. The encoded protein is CASSFDRVDEQFF.

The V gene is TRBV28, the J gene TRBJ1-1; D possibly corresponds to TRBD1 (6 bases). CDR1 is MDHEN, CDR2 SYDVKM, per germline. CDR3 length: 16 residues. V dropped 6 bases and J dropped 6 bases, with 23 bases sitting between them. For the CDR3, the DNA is TGTGCCAGCAGATCGGGGGGCGCCGATCGACTAGCTGAAGCTTTCTTT. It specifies CASRSGGADRLAEAFF.

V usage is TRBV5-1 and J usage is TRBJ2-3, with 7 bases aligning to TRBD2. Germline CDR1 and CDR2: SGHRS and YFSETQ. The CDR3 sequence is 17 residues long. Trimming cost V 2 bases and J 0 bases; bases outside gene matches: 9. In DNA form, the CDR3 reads TGCGCCAGCAGCTTCGGTGCGGGGGAGGGGAGCACAGATACGCAGTATTTT. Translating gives CASSFGAGEGSTDTQYF. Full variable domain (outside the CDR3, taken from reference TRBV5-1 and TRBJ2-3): KAGVTQTPRYLIKTRGQQVTLSCSPISGHRSVSWYQQTPGQGLQFLFEYFSETQRNKGNFPGRFSGRQFSNSRSEMNVSTLELGDSALYLCASSFGAGEGSTDTQYFGPGTRLTVL.

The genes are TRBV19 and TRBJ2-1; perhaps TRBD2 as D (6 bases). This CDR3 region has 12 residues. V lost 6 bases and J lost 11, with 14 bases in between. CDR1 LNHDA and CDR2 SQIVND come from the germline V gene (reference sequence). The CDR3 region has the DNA TGTGCCAGTAGCCCGGGGGTCCCAAAGCAGTTCTTC. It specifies CASSPGVPKQFF.

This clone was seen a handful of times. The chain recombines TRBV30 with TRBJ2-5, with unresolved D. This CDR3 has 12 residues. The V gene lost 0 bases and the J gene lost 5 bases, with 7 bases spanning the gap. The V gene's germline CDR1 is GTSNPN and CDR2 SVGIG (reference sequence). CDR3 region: CAWSVNGETQYF. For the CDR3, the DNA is TGTGCCTGGAGTGTAAACGGGGAGACCCAGTACTTC.

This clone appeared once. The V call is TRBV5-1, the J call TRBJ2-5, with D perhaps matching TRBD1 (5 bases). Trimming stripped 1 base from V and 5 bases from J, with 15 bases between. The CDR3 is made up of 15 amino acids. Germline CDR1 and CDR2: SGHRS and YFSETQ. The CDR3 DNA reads TGCGCCAGCAGCTTGCAATCCAGGGTAGGCGAGACCCAGTACTTC. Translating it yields CASSLQSRVGETQYF.

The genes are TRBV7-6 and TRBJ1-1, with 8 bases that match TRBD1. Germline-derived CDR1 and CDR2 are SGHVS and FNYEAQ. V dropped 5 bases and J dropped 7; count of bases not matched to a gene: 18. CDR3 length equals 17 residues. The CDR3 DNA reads TGTGCCAGCAGCCCGAGGACAGGGCAAGTTGGGGCTGGTGAAGCTTTCTTT. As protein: CASSPRTGQVGAGEAFF.

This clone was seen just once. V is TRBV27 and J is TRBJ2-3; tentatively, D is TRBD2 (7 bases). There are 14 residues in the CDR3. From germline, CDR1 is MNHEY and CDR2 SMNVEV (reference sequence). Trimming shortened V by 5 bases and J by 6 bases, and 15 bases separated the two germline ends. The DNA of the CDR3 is TGTGCCAGCAGTCGGGGGGCCTGGTTGGATACGCAGTATTTT. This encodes CASSRGAWLDTQYF.

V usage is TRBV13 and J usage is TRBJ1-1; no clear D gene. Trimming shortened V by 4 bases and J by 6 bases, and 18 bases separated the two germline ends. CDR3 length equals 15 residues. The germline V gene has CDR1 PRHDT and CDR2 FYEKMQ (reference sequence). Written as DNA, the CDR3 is TGTGCCAGCAGCTCTCGGTCGGGTGCTCGGCCTGAAGCTTTCTTT. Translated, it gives CASSSRSGARPEAFF.

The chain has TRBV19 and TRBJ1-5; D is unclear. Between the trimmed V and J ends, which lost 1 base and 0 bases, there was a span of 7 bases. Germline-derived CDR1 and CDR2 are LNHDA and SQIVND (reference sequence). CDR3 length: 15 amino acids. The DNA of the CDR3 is TGTGCCAGTAGTATAGGGGCCCCTAGCAATCAGCCCCAGCATTTT. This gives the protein CASSIGAPSNQPQHF.

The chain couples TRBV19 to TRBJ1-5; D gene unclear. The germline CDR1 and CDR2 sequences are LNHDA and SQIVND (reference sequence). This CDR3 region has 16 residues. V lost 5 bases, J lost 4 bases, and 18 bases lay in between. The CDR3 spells CASSVIRELGNQPQHF. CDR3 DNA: TGTGCCAGTAGTGTCATCCGGGAACTAGGGAATCAGCCCCAGCATTTT.

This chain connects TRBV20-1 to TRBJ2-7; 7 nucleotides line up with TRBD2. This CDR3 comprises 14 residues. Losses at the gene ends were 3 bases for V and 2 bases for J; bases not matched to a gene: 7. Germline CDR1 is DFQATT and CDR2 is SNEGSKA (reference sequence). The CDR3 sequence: CSASAAGRAYEQYF. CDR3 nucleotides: TGCAGTGCTAGTGCGGCGGGGAGGGCCTACGAGCAGTACTTC.

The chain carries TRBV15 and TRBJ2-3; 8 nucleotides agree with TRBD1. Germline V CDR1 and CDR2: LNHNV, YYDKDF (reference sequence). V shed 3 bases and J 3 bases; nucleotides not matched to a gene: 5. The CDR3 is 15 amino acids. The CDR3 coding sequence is TGTGCCACCAGCAGTGGACAGGGTAGAACAGATACGCAGTATTTT. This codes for CATSSGQGRTDTQYF.

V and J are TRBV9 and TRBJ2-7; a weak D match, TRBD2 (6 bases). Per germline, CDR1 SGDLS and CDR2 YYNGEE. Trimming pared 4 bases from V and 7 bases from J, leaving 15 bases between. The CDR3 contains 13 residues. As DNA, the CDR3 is TGTGCCAGCAGCTCGGAGGGCCTCGGGGAGCAGTACTTC. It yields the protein CASSSEGLGEQYF.

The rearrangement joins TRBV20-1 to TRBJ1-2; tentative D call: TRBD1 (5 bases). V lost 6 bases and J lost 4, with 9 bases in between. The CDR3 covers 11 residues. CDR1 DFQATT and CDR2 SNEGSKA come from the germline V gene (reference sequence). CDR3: CSAGHGYGYTF. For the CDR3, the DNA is TGCAGTGCCGGACACGGCTATGGCTACACCTTC.